This TCR beta chain was recovered during a study of T-cell reconstitution after alpha-beta-depleted transplantation in children. TCRbeta library construction was performed incorporating unique molecular identifiers. TCRdb itself ran the PCR reads through MiXCR, one entry per CDR3 protein. Here the sample spans a few hundred thousand distinct CDR3 sequences, roughly a tenth being singletons. V lost 5 bases, J lost 7 bases, and 3 bases stayed unmatched. The CDR3 extends over 13 amino acids. In germline, CDR1 is SGHDT, CDR2 YYEEEE. This clonotype was counted ten times or more. The TCR comes from a human donor who donated a stem cell graft to a child with acute myeloid leukemia. This material consisted of PBMCs from the stem cell graft donor, taken from the stem cell graft. The chain combines TRBV5-6 with TRBJ2-4; 10 nucleotides match TRBD1. CDR3 sequence reads: CASRGQGTNIQYF. Here the CDR3 DNA reads TGTGCCAGCAGGGGACAGGGGACGAACATTCAGTACTTC.